This note documents a single T cell receptor beta chain sequence. The clone's antigen remains unknown. One base away there is no much larger clone; base qualities are not given. Receptor libraries were prepared by the immunoSEQ multiplex PCR assay. RNA was extracted from all samples and reverse transcribed into cDNA, which served as template for TCR sequencing. First-strand cDNA was synthesized using SuperScript III with a 2:1 mix of oligo-dT and random hexamers. Amplification bias was assessed with a synthetic immune receptor repertoire, and residual bias was removed computationally. As for how the authors treated the data: After raw reads were preprocessed to remove errors, the CDR3 was defined following IMGT conventions as running from the conserved cysteine to phenylalanine. Clonality was computed by normalizing Shannon entropy by log2 of the number of productive unique TCRs and subtracting the result from 1. CD4 or CD8 identity of scalp clones was inferred by cross-referencing scalp TCRbeta sequences with sorted blood CD4 and CD8 repertoires. The table comes from immuneACCESS by way of TCRdb, which keeps in-frame sequences with V and J called. Part of the clones is missing from these tables; in studies checked, under half for an unresolved V gene and the rest for unknown reasons. V, J and clone size derive from that table, while D and trimming were established from the DNA sequence. This sample has a few hundred thousand clones in its table, and approximately 70% of those were observed once. The ten top clones hold about 1.2% of the sample.

Interpreted using the paper, the treatment or condition label stands for: oral pan-JAK inhibitor, 5-10 mg twice daily. Peripheral blood and lesional scalp punch biopsies were obtained from patients with alopecia areata. PBMCs were separated by density centrifugation and stained for CD3, CD4 and CD8, after which CD4+ and CD8+ T cells were sorted on a FACSAria. The sample is drawn from a study of CD8+ T cells in alopecia areata (dated by TCRdb to about 2018). Turning to the overall study: Treated patients were enrolled in an open-label pilot trial of oral tofacitinib at 5 to 10 mg twice daily for moderate-to-severe alopecia areata. Tofacitinib was given for 6 to 18 months, followed by 6 months of follow-up off drug to assess delayed response and recurrence. For the treated patients, the SALT score, which quantifies what percentage of scalp surface area is affected, served as the measure of disease severity. High-throughput TCRbeta sequencing was used to examine T cell clonal expansion in alopecia areata in both the C3H/HeJ mouse model and human patients. Scalp tissue and sorted CD4+ and CD8+ peripheral blood T cells from patchy and totalis/universalis alopecia areata patients and from healthy controls were covered by human TCRbeta sequencing. Biopsies were taken from tofacitinib-treated patients at baseline and at 4 and 24 weeks of treatment, and a later scalp biopsy was taken in several of the tofacitinib-treated patients. Clonality in the scalp was compared among normal scalp (n=4), patchy alopecia areata scalp (n=8), and alopecia totalis/universalis scalp (n=8). RNA came from the PAXgene miRNA kit for fixed scalp, the miRNeasy kit for PBMCs, and the RNeasy kit for mouse skin. Amplification of TCRbeta CDR3 regions was done by immunoSEQ multiplex PCR using 35 Vbeta forward primers and 13 Jbeta reverse primers. General study outcomes and caveats: Unlike mouse skin, which is dominated by gammadelta T cells, normal human skin has resident alphabeta T cells that are also sequenced, and this complicates analysis of the scalp TCR repertoire. With tofacitinib, both scalp clonality and the number of expanded CD8+ clones among the top 100 scalp clones went down significantly. The treated cohort was small, with a single nonresponder, so links between baseline CD8+ expansion and response need larger studies. During tofacitinib treatment, many expanded lesional clones remained in scalp and blood, and this persistence may partly explain relapse after treatment is stopped. TCR sequences shared between patients were less clear than in mice, possibly partly because of HLA diversity in the patient population. Lesional scalp, especially in alopecia totalis/universalis, showed higher clonality and more expanded CD8+ clones than normal scalp, suggesting antigenic drive.

The sequencing used CD4+ T cells sorted from blood, collected around week 44, from a patient treated with tofacitinib. The receptor was isolated from a human donor with alopecia areata.

For the CDR3, the sequence is CAWSVGAGSQPQHF. The DNA is as follows: TGTGCCTGGAGTGTAGGCGCAGGTAGTCAGCCCCAGCATTTT. Rearrangement joined TRBV30 to TRBJ1-5, with an unclear D gene assignment. V and J are truncated by 0 bases and 6 bases respectively, leaving an intervening sequence of 12 bases. The cysteine opens and the phenylalanine closes a CDR3 of 14 amino acids. Only the CDR3 part of the read is kept: 42 bases, read in frame from the first base. The germline V gene (reference sequence) provides CDR1 GTSNPN and CDR2 SVGIG.